The 8 T cell receptor beta chains presented below share a single source sample, sequenced in a study of cytomegalovirus exposure and HLA in healthy donors. Repertoires were generated with immunoSEQ multiplex PCR, while TCRdb's copy carries only in-frame clones and drops some. The data hold approximately 73,000 clones, with about 95% observed a single time. Sample: PBMCs. These receptors all come from a man aged 18 to 35 in good health and CMV-seronegative.

This sequence joins TRBV7-9 and TRBJ2-3; D is undetermined. Germline V CDR1 and CDR2: SEHNR, FQNEAQ (reference sequence). V lost 3 bases to trimming and J lost 2 bases, with 21 bases between them. The CDR3 contains 18 residues. The CDR3 bases are TGTGCCAGCAGCTTGGCCGTTTGGAGATCATCTAACACAGATACGCAGTATTTT. The encoded protein is CASSLAVWRSSNTDTQYF. The variable domain in full, completed from reference TRBV7-9 and TRBJ2-3, reads DTGVSQNPRHKITKRGQNVTFRCDPISEHNRLYWYRQTLGQGPEFLTYFQNEAQLEKSRLLSDRFSAERPKGSFSTLEIQRTEQGDSAMYLCASSLAVWRSSNTDTQYFGPGTRLTVL.

J is TRBJ2-7 and V is TRBV19, with TRBD2 identical over 10 bases. CDR1 is LNHDA and CDR2 is SQIVND in the germline V gene (reference sequence). CDR3 length equals 15 residues. The trim removed 9 bases at V and 1 base at J, leaving 9 bases unmatched. CDR3 in DNA: TGTGCCAGCCGGGGAGTGACTAGCGGGTCCTACGAGCAGTACTTC. Amino acids: CASRGVTSGSYEQYF.

The sample holds one count of this clone. The V call is TRBV5-1, the J call TRBJ2-3; tentative D call: TRBD2 (6 bases). The V end was cut by 3 bases, the J end by 2 bases, with 22 bases between. The CDR3 has 18 amino acids. Germline V CDR1 and CDR2: SGHRS, YFSETQ. CDR3 sequence reads: CASSSGLRIEGSTDTQYF. The CDR3, as DNA: TGCGCCAGCAGCTCAGGACTAAGAATTGAGGGGTCCACAGATACGCAGTATTTT.

This sequence joins TRBV5-8 and TRBJ1-1, with a weak D call TRBD1 (6 bases). The V end lost 1 base, the J end lost 0 bases, and 10 bases lay between the germline ends. The germline V gene has CDR1 SGHTS and CDR2 YDEGEE. This CDR3 is 15 amino acids long. CDR3 amino acids: CASSLWGQMNTEAFF. As DNA, the CDR3 is TGTGCCAGCAGCTTGTGGGGGCAGATGAACACTGAAGCTTTCTTT.

The CDR3 loop reads CASSLGGFGDNQPQHF. The CDR3 DNA reads as TGTGCCAGCAGTTTGGGAGGGTTCGGGGATAATCAGCCCCAGCATTTT. The J gene is TRBJ1-5, the V gene TRBV28, with D unresolved. The CDR3 loop spans 16 amino acids. V gave up 3 bases and J gave up 4 bases, with 16 bases separating them. Looked up from germline, CDR1 is MDHEN and CDR2 is SYDVKM.

This chain uses TRBV9 with TRBJ1-2; D remains unclear. CDR3 length: 13 amino acids. Germline CDR1 and CDR2: SGDLS and YYNGEE. The V gene lost 3 bases and the J gene lost 7 bases, with 13 bases spanning the gap. The CDR3 is CASSGEGVRGYTF. The CDR3 coding sequence is TGTGCCAGCAGCGGGGAGGGCGTCCGTGGCTACACCTTC.

This chain uses TRBV5-1 with TRBJ1-1; D remains unclear. V dropped 4 bases and J dropped 2 bases, with 3 bases sitting between them. Germline V gene lookup returns CDR1 SGHRS and CDR2 YFSETQ. The CDR3 is made up of 11 amino acids. The CDR3 spells CASSSNTEAFF. CDR3 bases: TGCGCCAGCAGCAGCAACACTGAAGCTTTCTTT.

The rearrangement links TRBV6-6 to TRBJ1-1, with D unclear. This CDR3 comprises 14 residues. Trimming pared 7 bases from V and 1 base from J, leaving 13 bases between. Germline CDR1 is MNHNY and CDR2 is SVGAGI (reference sequence). The chain's CDR3 is CASTQRTENTEAFF. The CDR3 nucleotides are TGTGCCAGCACCCAGCGGACGGAGAACACTGAAGCTTTCTTT.